This T cell receptor beta chain stems from a study of PD-1 blockade in classical Hodgkin lymphoma. Time point specified: cycle 4 day 1 (C4D1), after 5 to 7 weeks of nivolumab. All trial patients relapsed after autologous stem cell transplantation. CD4+ T cells were purified from thawed PBMCs by negative selection. V was pared by 5 bases and J by 5 bases, with 10 bases of the junction left unmatched. CDR3 length equals 15 residues. Germline CDR1 is MRHNA and CDR2 is SNTAGT. Sequencing was performed with immunoSEQ multiplex PCR; in TCRdb, only in-frame clones are kept and a portion is missing. The sample has fewer than 35,000 clones, about 93% seen once.

V and J are TRBV6-4 and TRBJ2-5, with 8 bases aligning to TRBD1. The clonotype comes from a human donor with classical Hodgkin lymphoma. Material: CD4+ T cells from blood, obtained before the fourth cycle of nivolumab. This CDR3 reads CASSQQTGDGETQYF. CDR3 coding DNA: TGTGCCAGCAGTCAACAGACAGGGGATGGGGAGACCCAGTACTTC.